A selection of T cell receptor beta chains follows, all from one sample in a study of CD8 T cells in ankylosing spondylitis. TCRdb re-called the 5' RACE reads through MiXCR, storing one row per CDR3 protein. There are about 200,000 distinct CDR3 sequences in the sample; about 26% occur only once, and around 6.3% lies in the top ten. The sample consisted of blood, either unsorted or a sorted T cell fraction (not recorded which). The receptors here all came from a male donor with ankylosing spondylitis or in good health (not recorded which). Each CDR3 is given with its conserved first and last residue. D genes are given only for firm matches. Size values are once, few and many counts, or a class for expanded clones, and some rows have none.

clone size,V gene,D gene,J gene,CDR3 DNA,CDR3 protein
-,TRBV20-1,-,TRBJ2-1,TGCAGTGCTAGAGGGTACGGGGGCGCTGAGCAGTTCTTC,CSARGYGGAEQFF
many,TRBV20-1,-,TRBJ2-3,TGCAGTGCTAGAGATCTGTCCTCCGCCGGAGATACGCAGTATTTT,CSARDLSSAGDTQYF
few,TRBV20-1,TRBD1,TRBJ2-5,TGCAGTGCCGAGGGACAGGGAGGATCGGAGACCCAGTACTTC,CSAEGQGGSETQYF
-,TRBV20-1,TRBD1,TRBJ2-3,TGCAGTGCTCCCAGGGGGAACACAGATACGCAGTATTTT,CSAPRGNTDTQYF
many,TRBV10-3,-,TRBJ2-7,TGTGCCAGCAGCGCATCTAGCTTTTACGAGCAGTACTTC,CASSASSFYEQYF
many,TRBV4-2,-,TRBJ1-1,TGTGCCAGCAGCCCCCTCGGGGGGGCGGGTGAAGCTTTCTTT,CASSPLGGAGEAFF
many,TRBV7-9,-,TRBJ2-7,TGTGCCAGCAGCCCAGGGGTTATCTACGAGCAGTACTTC,CASSPGVIYEQYF
-,TRBV28,TRBD2,TRBJ2-3,TGTGCCAGCAGATTACTAGCGGGTTCCCAGTATTTT,CASRLLAGSQYF
-,TRBV29-1,-,TRBJ2-5,TGCAGCGCGACCGGATCGTACCAAGAGACCCAGTACTTC,CSATGSYQETQYF
-,TRBV29-1,-,TRBJ2-2,TGCAGCGTCCCAGACTACACCGGGGAGCTGTTTTTT,CSVPDYTGELFF
-,TRBV10-3,-,TRBJ2-1,TGTGCCATCAGATCGCAAAACCTCTACAATGAGCAGTTCTTC,CAIRSQNLYNEQFF
few,TRBV6-1,-,TRBJ2-2,TGTGCCAGCAGACAGGGCCTGAACACCGGGGAGCTGTTTTTT,CASRQGLNTGELFF
many,TRBV5-1,-,TRBJ1-2,TGCGCCAGCAGCTTGGCCACGCAACGAGGGGATCTCTATGGCTACACCTTC,CASSLATQRGDLYGYTF
-,TRBV7-6,TRBD1,TRBJ1-2,TGTGCCAGCAGCCCGGGGACAGGGGAATATGGCTACACCTTC,CASSPGTGEYGYTF
many,TRBV12-3/TRBV12-4,-,TRBJ1-2,TGTGCCAGCAGTCCACAGGGCCGGGGCTACACCTTC,CASSPQGRGYTF
many,TRBV5-1,TRBD2,TRBJ2-1,TGCGCCAGCAGCTCGTACTACCATAGCGGGCGGAAGACCTACAATGAGCAGTTCTTC,CASSSYYHSGRKTYNEQFF
many,TRBV6-5,-,TRBJ2-2,TGTGCCAGCAGTTTGCCGGGCGCCGGGGAGCTGTTTTTT,CASSLPGAGELFF
-,TRBV29-1,-,TRBJ2-4,TGCAGCGTCAGGGGAAACTTAGCCAAAAACATTCAGTACTTC,CSVRGNLAKNIQYF
-,TRBV6-1,TRBD2,TRBJ2-3,TGTGCCAGCAGACTTCTAGCGGGAGTTACGCAGTATTTT,CASRLLAGVTQYF
-,TRBV5-6,TRBD1,TRBJ2-7,TGTGCCAGCAGCCATGCAGGGGGCGACTACGAGCAGTACTTC,CASSHAGGDYEQYF
many,TRBV5-1,-,TRBJ2-1,TGCGCCAGCAGCCTCATCCCAACAGCTGAGCAGTTCTTC,CASSLIPTAEQFF
-,TRBV6-5,TRBD2,TRBJ2-1,TGTGCCAGCAGTTACTCAGCGGGAGCTTCCTACAATGAGCAGTTCTTC,CASSYSAGASYNEQFF
-,TRBV25-1,TRBD2,TRBJ2-3,TGTGCCAGCAGTAAGAGCGGGAGGGCCGCAGATACGCAGTATTTT,CASSKSGRAADTQYF
-,TRBV20-1,TRBD1,TRBJ1-6,TGCAGTGCTAGCCACCCGAACAGGGGAGTTAATTCACCCCTCCACTTT,CSASHPNRGVNSPLHF
-,TRBV29-1,TRBD1,TRBJ1-1,TGCAGCGTTGAAGGTGGACAGGGCACTGAAGCTTTCTTT,CSVEGGQGTEAFF
many,TRBV28,TRBD1,TRBJ1-1,TGTGCCAGCAACGGGGACAGGGCATGGCTAGCTTTCTTT,CASNGDRAWLAFF
-,TRBV4-2,-,TRBJ2-4,TGTGCCAGCAGCCAAGATTCAGGAGAAAACATTCAGTACTTC,CASSQDSGENIQYF
-,TRBV29-1,TRBD2,TRBJ2-1,TGCAGCGTTGGGGGACTAGCGAGTGAGCAGTTCTTC,CSVGGLASEQFF
many,TRBV20-1,-,TRBJ1-5,TGCAGTGCTAGTCAACGGGCTTCTGGCAATCAGCCCCAGCATTTT,CSASQRASGNQPQHF